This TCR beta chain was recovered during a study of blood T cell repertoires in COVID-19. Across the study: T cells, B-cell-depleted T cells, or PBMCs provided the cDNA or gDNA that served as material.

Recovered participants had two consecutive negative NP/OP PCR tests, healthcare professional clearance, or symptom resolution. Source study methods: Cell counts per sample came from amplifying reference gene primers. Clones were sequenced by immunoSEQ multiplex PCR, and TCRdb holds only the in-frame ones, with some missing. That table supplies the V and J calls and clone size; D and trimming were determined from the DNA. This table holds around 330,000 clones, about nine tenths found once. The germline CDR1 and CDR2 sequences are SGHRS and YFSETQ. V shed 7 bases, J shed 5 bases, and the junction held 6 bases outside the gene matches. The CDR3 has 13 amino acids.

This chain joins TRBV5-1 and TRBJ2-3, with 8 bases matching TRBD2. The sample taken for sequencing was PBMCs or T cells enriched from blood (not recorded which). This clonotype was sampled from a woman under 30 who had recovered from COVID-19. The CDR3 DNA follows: TGCGCCAGCCGCGGGGGGCGCGGAGATACGCAGTATTTT. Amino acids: CASRGGRGDTQYF.